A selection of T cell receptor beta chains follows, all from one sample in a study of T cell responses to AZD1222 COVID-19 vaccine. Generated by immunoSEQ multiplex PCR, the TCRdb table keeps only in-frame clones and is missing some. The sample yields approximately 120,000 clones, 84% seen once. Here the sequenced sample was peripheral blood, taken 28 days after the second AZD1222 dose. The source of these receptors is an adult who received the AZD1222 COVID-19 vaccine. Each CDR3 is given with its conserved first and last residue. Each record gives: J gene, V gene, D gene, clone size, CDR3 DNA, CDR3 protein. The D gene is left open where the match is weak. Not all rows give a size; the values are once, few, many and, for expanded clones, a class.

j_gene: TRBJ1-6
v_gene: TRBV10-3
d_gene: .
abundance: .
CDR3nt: TGTGCCACCGAGAGCTCCTATAATTCACCCCTCCACTTT
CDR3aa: CATESSYNSPLHF

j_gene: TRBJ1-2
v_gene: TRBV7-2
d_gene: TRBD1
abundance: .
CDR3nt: TGTGCCAGCAGCCTCACCCCCCCCGGACAGGGGGAGTTTGGCTACACCTTC
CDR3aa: CASSLTPPGQGEFGYTF

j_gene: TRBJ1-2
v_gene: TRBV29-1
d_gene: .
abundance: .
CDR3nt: TGCAGCGTTGAAGCGGGTGACTATGGCTACACCTTC
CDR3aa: CSVEAGDYGYTF

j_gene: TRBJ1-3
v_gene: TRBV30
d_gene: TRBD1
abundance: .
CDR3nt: TGTGCCTGGAGTCAAGGACAGGCCAGAAACACCATATATTTT
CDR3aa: CAWSQGQARNTIYF

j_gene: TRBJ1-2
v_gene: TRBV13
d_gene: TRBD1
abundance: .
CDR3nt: TGTGCCAGCAGCTTATATACAGGGGGTAACTATGGCTACACCTTC
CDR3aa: CASSLYTGGNYGYTF

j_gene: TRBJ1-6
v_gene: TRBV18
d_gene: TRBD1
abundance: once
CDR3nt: TGTGCCAGCTCACTGGGACAGTATAATTCACCCCTCCACTTT
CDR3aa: CASSLGQYNSPLHF

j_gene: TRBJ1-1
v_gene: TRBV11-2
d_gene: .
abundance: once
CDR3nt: TGTGCCAGCAGCTCCAGGGGTACTGAAGCTTTCTTT
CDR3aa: CASSSRGTEAFF

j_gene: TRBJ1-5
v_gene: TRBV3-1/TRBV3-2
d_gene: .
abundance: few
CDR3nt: TGTGCCAGCAGCCCTAGAGTTAGCAATCAGCCCCAGCATTTT
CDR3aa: CASSPRVSNQPQHF

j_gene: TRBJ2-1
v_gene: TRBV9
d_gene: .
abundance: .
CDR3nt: TGTGCCAGCAGCGTAAGTCGGGAGCAGTTCTTC
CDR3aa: CASSVSREQFF

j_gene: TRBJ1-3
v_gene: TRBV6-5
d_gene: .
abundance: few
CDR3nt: TGTGCCAGCAGGCGGACCTCTGGAAACACCATATATTTT
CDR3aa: CASRRTSGNTIYF

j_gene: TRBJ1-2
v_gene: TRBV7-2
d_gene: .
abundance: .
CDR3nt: TGTGCCAGCTCCCCGGGCACTAACTATGGCTACACCTTC
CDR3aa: CASSPGTNYGYTF

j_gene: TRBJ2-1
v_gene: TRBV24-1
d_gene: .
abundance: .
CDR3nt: TGTGCCACCAGTGATTTAGGTGCCAACAATGAGCAGTTCTTC
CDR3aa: CATSDLGANNEQFF

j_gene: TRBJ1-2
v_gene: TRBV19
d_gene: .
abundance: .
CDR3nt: TGTGCCAGTAGTATAGGGGATGGCTACACCTTC
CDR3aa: CASSIGDGYTF

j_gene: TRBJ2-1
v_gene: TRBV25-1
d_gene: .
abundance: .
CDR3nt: TGTGCCAGCAGTGAATGGGAAAGAAATGAGCAGTTCTTC
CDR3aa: CASSEWERNEQFF

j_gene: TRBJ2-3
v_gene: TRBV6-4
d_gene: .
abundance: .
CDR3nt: TGTGCCAGCAGTGACTCGGCAGGGGCTGGAGATACGCAGTATTTT
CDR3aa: CASSDSAGAGDTQYF

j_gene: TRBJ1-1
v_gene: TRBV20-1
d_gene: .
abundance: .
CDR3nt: TGCAGGGGATCCGGGGGGACTGAAGCTTTCTTT
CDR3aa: CRGSGGTEAFF

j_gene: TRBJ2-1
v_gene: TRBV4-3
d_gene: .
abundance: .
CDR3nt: TGCGCCAGCAGCCAAGAAGGGCTCAGCTACAATGAGCAGTTCTTC
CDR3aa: CASSQEGLSYNEQFF

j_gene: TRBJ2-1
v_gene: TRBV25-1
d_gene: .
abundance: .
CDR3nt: TGTGCCAGCAGTGAGCCCCCAAATGAGCAGTTCTTC
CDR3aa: CASSEPPNEQFF

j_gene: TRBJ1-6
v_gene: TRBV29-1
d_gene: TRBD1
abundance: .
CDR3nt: TGCAGCCCCCCAGGGGGGTGCAAGAGCCACTATAATTCACCCCTCCACTTT
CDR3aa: CSPPGGCKSHYNSPLHF

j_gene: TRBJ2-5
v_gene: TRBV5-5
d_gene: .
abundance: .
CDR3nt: TGTGCCAGCAGCCCCGGGGTGGCCCAAGAGGCCCAGTACTTC
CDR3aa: CASSPGVAQEAQYF

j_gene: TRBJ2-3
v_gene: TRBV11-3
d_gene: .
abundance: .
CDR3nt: TGTGCCAGCAGCTTCGGCATTAGCGGCTTCACTGATACGCAGTATTTT
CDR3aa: CASSFGISGFTDTQYF

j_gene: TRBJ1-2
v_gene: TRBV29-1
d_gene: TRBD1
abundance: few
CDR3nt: TGCAGCGTTGAAATCCGGACAGGGGGCAATGGCTACACCTTC
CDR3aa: CSVEIRTGGNGYTF

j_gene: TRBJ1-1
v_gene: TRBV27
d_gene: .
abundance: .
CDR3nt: TGTGCCAGCAGTTTATCGGTGAACACTGAAGCTTTCTTT
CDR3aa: CASSLSVNTEAFF

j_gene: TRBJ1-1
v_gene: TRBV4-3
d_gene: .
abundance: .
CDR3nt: TGCGCCAGCAGCCAAGATCGTTTTAGTTCAACTGAAGCTTTCTTT
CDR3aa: CASSQDRFSSTEAFF

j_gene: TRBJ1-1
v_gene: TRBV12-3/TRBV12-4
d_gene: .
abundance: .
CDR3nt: TGTGCCAGCATACAAAACACTGAAGCTTTCTTT
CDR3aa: CASIQNTEAFF

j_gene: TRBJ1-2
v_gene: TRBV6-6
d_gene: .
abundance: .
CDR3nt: TGTGCCAGCAGTCCCCCGGGATCCAATGCCCAGAGTGGCTACACCTTC
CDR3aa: CASSPPGSNAQSGYTF

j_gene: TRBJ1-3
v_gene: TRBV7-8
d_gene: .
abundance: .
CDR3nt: TGTGCCAGCAGCCCACCGTCTGGAAACACCATATATTTT
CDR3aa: CASSPPSGNTIYF

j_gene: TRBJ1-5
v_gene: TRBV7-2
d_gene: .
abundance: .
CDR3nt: TGTGCCAGCAGTCTCACAGGGTTGAGGAATCAGCCCCAGCATTTT
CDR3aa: CASSLTGLRNQPQHF

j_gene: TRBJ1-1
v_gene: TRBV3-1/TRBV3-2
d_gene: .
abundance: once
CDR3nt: TGTGCCAGCAGCCAAACAGGGAGTCGTGCTGAAGCTTTCTTT
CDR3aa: CASSQTGSRAEAFF

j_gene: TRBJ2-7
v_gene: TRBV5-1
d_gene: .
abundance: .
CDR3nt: TGCGCCAGCAGTTACCGGGGTTCCTACGAGCAGTACTTC
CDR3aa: CASSYRGSYEQYF

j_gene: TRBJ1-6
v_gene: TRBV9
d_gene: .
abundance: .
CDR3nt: TGTGCCAGCAGCGCGGGATCGGACAGCTCAAATAATTCACCCCTCCACTTT
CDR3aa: CASSAGSDSSNNSPLHF

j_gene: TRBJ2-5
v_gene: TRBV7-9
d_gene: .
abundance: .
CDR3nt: TGTGCCAGCAGCTTACCTAGTAAGGAGACCCAGTACTTC
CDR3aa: CASSLPSKETQYF

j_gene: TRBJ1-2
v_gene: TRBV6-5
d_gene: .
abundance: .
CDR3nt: TGTGCCAGCAGTTCCGGGGCGCTGAGGCGTGGCTACACCTTC
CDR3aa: CASSSGALRRGYTF

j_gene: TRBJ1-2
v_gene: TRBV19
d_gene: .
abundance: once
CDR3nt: TGTGCCAGTAGTCCGCGGACACTCAACTATGGCTACACCTTC
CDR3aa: CASSPRTLNYGYTF

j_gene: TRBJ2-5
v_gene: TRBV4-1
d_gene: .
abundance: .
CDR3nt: TGCGCCAGCAGCCCCGCGGAAGGGTCGGGGGAGCAGGAGACCCAGTACTTC
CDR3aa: CASSPAEGSGEQETQYF

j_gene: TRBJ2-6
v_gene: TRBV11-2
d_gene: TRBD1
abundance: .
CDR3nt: TGTGCCAGTTATGAGGGACAGGGTTATTCCGGGGCCAACGTCCTGACTTTC
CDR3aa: CASYEGQGYSGANVLTF

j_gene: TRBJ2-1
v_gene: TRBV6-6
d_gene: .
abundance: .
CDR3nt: TGTGCCAGCAGTCGCCTCGGGAGCAATGAGCAGTTCTTC
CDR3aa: CASSRLGSNEQFF

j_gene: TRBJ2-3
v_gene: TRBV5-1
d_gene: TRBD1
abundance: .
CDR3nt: TGCGCCAGCAGCTTGGCCGGACAGGGCACAGATACGCAGTATTTT
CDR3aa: CASSLAGQGTDTQYF

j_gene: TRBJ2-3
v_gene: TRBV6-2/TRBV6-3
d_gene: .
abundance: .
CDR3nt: TGTGCCAGCAGTCAGACTAGGAACACAGATACGCAGTATTTT
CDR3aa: CASSQTRNTDTQYF

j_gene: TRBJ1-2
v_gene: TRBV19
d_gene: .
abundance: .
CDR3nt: TGTGCCAGTAGTATGGGAGGGGTCTATGGCTACACCTTC
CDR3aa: CASSMGGVYGYTF